Described below is a single T cell receptor beta chain sequence and its context. The repertoire was sequenced with immunoSEQ multiplex PCR; TCRdb's copy has only in-frame clones and lacks some. Here the sample spans about 260,000 clones, about 90% being singletons. The sample is drawn from a study of cytomegalovirus exposure and HLA in healthy donors. The CDR3 covers 13 residues. Trimming cost V 5 bases and J 2 bases, with 10 bases left between them. CDR1 is SEHNR and CDR2 is FQNEAQ in the germline V gene (reference sequence). The TCR comes from a woman aged 25 to 39 in good health and CMV-seronegative. What was sequenced was PBMCs. This rearrangement joins TRBV7-9 to TRBJ2-7; D is uncertain. CDR3 sequence reads: CASSTIWTYEQYF. CDR3 coding DNA: TGTGCCAGCAGCACCATATGGACCTACGAGCAGTACTTC.